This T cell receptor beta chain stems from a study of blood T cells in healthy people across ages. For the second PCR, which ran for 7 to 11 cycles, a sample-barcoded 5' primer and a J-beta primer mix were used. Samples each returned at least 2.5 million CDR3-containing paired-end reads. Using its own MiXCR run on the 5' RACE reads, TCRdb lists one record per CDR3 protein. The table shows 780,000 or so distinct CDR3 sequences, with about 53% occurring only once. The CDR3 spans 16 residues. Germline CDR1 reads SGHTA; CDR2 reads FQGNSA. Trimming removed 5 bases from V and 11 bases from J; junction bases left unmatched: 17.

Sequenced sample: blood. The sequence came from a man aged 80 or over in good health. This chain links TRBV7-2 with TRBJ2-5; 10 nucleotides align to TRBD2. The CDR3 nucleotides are TGTGCCAGCAGCACACCTGGGACTAGCGCCTACAATGAGCAGTACTTC. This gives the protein CASSTPGTSAYNEQYF.